These 27 T cell receptor beta chains were sequenced from one sample in a study of OX40 agonist ivuxolimab in advanced cancers. The library was produced with the immunoSEQ multiplex PCR assay. TCRdb retrieved this table from immuneACCESS and kept in-frame rearrangements only. Not all clones are present; in checked studies, unresolved V genes account for under half, and no reason is known for the remainder. The sample records over 80,000 clones, about 89% of which are singletons. In total, the top ten clones hold roughly 4% of the sample. This sample comprised CD4+ or CD8+ T cells sorted from blood, obtained in a trial of the OX40 agonist ivuxolimab. The receptor set was obtained from an adult with an advanced solid tumor such as melanoma, head and neck, liver or kidney cancer.

Here the CDR3 reads CASSPQGFEQYV. For the CDR3, the DNA is TGTGCCAGCTCACCACAGGGCTTCGAGCAGTACGTC. The rearrangement joins TRBV18 to TRBJ2-7; D ambiguous. Germline CDR1 and CDR2: KGHSH and LQKENI. Trimming left V 1 base short and J 6 bases short, with 7 bases between. The CDR3 loop spans 12 amino acids.

This sequence joins TRBV4-2 and TRBJ2-3; 10 bases agree with TRBD2. CDR3 size: 20 residues. Trimming took 0 bases from V and 3 from J; bases not matched to a gene: 15. CDR1 and CDR2 (germline): LGHNA, YNFKEQ. CDR3 region: CASSQDRASPSGSGTDTQYF. The CDR3 region has the DNA TGTGCCAGCAGCCAAGATCGGGCTAGTCCTAGCGGGAGTGGGACAGATACGCAGTATTTT.

This clone was seen just once. J is TRBJ1-2 and V is TRBV19; 7 positions agree with TRBD1. The CDR3 is made up of 14 amino acids. From germline, CDR1 is LNHDA and CDR2 SQIVND (reference sequence). Germline trimming cut 7 bases from V and 2 bases from J; bases unmatched to any gene: 7. The CDR3 reads CASTAGQSNYGYTF. CDR3 DNA sequence: TGTGCCAGTACCGCGGGACAGTCCAACTATGGCTACACCTTC.

This clone was found a few times. V usage is TRBV11-3 and J usage is TRBJ1-2, with a tentative D call TRBD1 (6 bases). The CDR3 totals 14 residues. From germline, CDR1 is SGHNT and CDR2 YENEEA. Trimming removed 4 bases from V and 5 bases from J, with 14 bases in between. In nucleotides, the CDR3 is TGTGCCAGCAGCTCGTCCCGGGACATTTATGGCTACACCTTC. This codes for CASSSSRDIYGYTF.

CDR3 residues: CASSPRQVMNSPLHF. The CDR3 DNA sequence: TGTGCCAGCTCACCACGGCAGGTTATGAATTCACCCCTCCACTTT. The genes are TRBV18 and TRBJ1-6; no firm D call. The CDR3 is 15 residues long. With 1 base removed from V and 7 bases from J, the gap between germline ends came to 11 bases. Germline loops: CDR1 KGHSH, CDR2 LQKENI.

The chain is built from TRBV27 and TRBJ2-7; 9 bases are a match to TRBD2. CDR3 length equals 16 residues. In germline, CDR1 is MNHEY, CDR2 SMNVEV (reference sequence). Trimming removed 0 bases from V and 0 bases from J; junction bases left unmatched: 3. CDR3 coding DNA: TGTGCCAGCAGTTTATCGAGGCGGGAGGGCTCCTACGAGCAGTACTTC. This encodes CASSLSRREGSYEQYF.

This chain joins TRBV30 and TRBJ1-2; a weak D match, TRBD1 (6 bases). The germline gives CDR1 GTSNPN, CDR2 SVGIG (reference sequence). The CDR3 covers 11 residues. The V and J ends lost 7 bases and 4 bases respectively, with 10 bases between them. CDR3 protein: CAYQGSYGYTF. The CDR3 bases are TGTGCCTACCAGGGGAGCTATGGCTACACCTTC.

The genes are TRBV7-9 and TRBJ1-2, with D unresolved. Trimming stripped 5 bases from V and 4 bases from J, with 11 bases between. In germline, CDR1 is SEHNR, CDR2 FQNEAQ (reference sequence). The CDR3 spans 13 residues. CDR3 in amino acids: CASSQGPGYGYTF. The CDR3 DNA follows: TGTGCCAGCAGCCAAGGTCCGGGCTATGGCTACACCTTC. Based on the CDR3 plus reference TRBV7-9 and TRBJ1-2, the full variable domain is DTGVSQNPRHKITKRGQNVTFRCDPISEHNRLYWYRQTLGQGPEFLTYFQNEAQLEKSRLLSDRFSAERPKGSFSTLEIQRTEQGDSAMYLCASSQGPGYGYTFGSGTRLTVV.

In this sample, this clone turned up once. The CDR3 DNA reads as TGTGCCAGCAGTTCAGCGCTAGGGCTAGGGAGCACCGGGGAGCTGTTTTTT. It specifies CASSSALGLGSTGELFF. The genes are TRBV28 and TRBJ2-2, with D maybe TRBD2 (5 bases). CDR1 is MDHEN and CDR2 is SYDVKM in the germline V gene. This CDR3 has 17 residues. The ends were cut back, 4 bases at V and 4 bases at J, with 19 bases in the middle.

The V call is TRBV1, the J call TRBJ1-5; the D segment call TRBD1 is taken from the table without a DNA check. TRBV1 is listed as a pseudogene. The CDR3 is 17 amino acids. The CDR3 reads CTSSQDRPGDTNQPQHF. DNA of the CDR3: TGCACCAGCAGCCAAGATCGACCAGGGGATACCAATCAGCCCCAGCATTTT.

This clone was seen once. The chain has TRBV19 and TRBJ1-2; 9 bases align to TRBD1. Germline CDR1 reads LNHDA; CDR2 reads SQIVND (reference sequence). CDR3 length equals 14 residues. V lost 6 bases, J lost 5 bases, and 7 bases stayed unmatched. CDR3 DNA sequence: TGTGCCAGTAGAACCGGGACAGGGCCTTATGGCTACACCTTC. Encoded protein: CASRTGTGPYGYTF.

V usage is TRBV15 and J usage is TRBJ2-3; D call uncertain. This CDR3 has 16 amino acids. From germline, CDR1 is LNHNV and CDR2 YYDKDF (reference sequence). The ends were cut back, 3 bases at V and 0 bases at J, with 13 bases in the middle. For the CDR3, the DNA is TGTGCCACCAGCAGCCTAGGCAACCCTAGCACAGATACGCAGTATTTT. Protein: CATSSLGNPSTDTQYF. Supplemented by reference TRBV15 and TRBJ2-3, the full variable domain reads DAMVIQNPRYQVTQFGKPVTLSCSQTLNHNVMYWYQQKSSQAPKLLFHYYDKDFNNEADTPDNFQSRRPNTSFCFLDIRSPGLGDTAMYLCATSSLGNPSTDTQYFGPGTRLTVL.

The chain employs TRBV5-1 and TRBJ2-3; 8 bases are a match to TRBD2. Germline CDR1 SGHRS, CDR2 YFSETQ. The CDR3 totals 16 residues. The ends lost 6 bases at V and 5 bases at J; junction bases unmatched: 14. CDR3: CASNHWGSGAVDTQYF. The CDR3 nucleotides read TGCGCCAGCAACCACTGGGGTAGCGGGGCTGTAGATACGCAGTATTTT.

J is TRBJ2-1 and V is TRBV7-2; TRBD2 agrees at 11 bases. The CDR3 is made up of 17 amino acids. The germline V gene has CDR1 SGHTA and CDR2 FQGNSA. Germline trimming cut 5 bases from V and 4 bases from J; bases unmatched to any gene: 10. The CDR3 sequence: CASSIQAGTSGYNEQFF. CDR3 nucleotides: TGTGCCAGCAGCATACAAGCCGGGACTAGCGGATACAATGAGCAGTTCTTC.

The CDR3: CATSRDLEDYGYTF. CDR3 bases: TGTGCCACCAGCAGAGATCTAGAGGACTATGGCTACACCTTC. The J gene is TRBJ1-2, the V gene TRBV15; D is unresolved. V lost 0 bases and J lost 3, with 8 bases in between. Germline V CDR1 and CDR2: LNHNV, YYDKDF (reference sequence). CDR3 size: 14 residues.

The rearrangement links TRBV4-2 to TRBJ2-5; 9 bases align to TRBD2. The end of the DNA is better explained by TRBJ2-7, so the J call may be wrong. In germline, CDR1 is LGHNA, CDR2 YNFKEQ. The CDR3 is made up of 16 amino acids. CDR3 in amino acids: CASSQDASLAGYEQYF. CDR3 DNA sequence: TGTGCCAGCAGCCAAGATGCGTCACTAGCGGGCTACGAGCAGTACTTC.

The J gene is TRBJ1-1, the V gene TRBV2; no clear D. This CDR3 has 14 amino acids. Trimming took off 3 bases at V and 0 bases at J, with 8 bases between the two ends. The germline V gene has CDR1 SNHLY and CDR2 FYNNEI. The CDR3 bases are TGTGCCAGCAGTGATGTAGGGATGAACACTGAAGCTTTCTTT. Translated: CASSDVGMNTEAFF.

This rearrangement joins TRBV30 to TRBJ2-7; D unresolved. CDR3 length equals 11 residues. The V end lost 0 bases, the J end lost 6 bases, and 6 bases lay between the germline ends. Germline V CDR1 and CDR2: GTSNPN, SVGIG (reference sequence). The CDR3 DNA follows: TGTGCCTGGAGTGTACGCCTCGAGCAGTACTTC. Amino acids: CAWSVRLEQYF.

This clone was seen a single time. J is TRBJ2-1 and V is TRBV10-2; D could derive from TRBD1 or TRBD2 (5 bases each). This CDR3 is built from 15 residues. Looked up from germline, CDR1 is WSHSY and CDR2 is SAAADI. Trimming stripped 1 base from V and 7 bases from J, with 14 bases between. This CDR3 is CASSEFDSPGNEQFF. CDR3 nucleotides: TGCGCCAGCAGTGAGTTTGACAGCCCGGGGAATGAGCAGTTCTTC.

This clone was seen only once. The J gene is TRBJ2-7, the V gene TRBV28; 7 nucleotides align to TRBD1. From germline, CDR1 is MDHEN and CDR2 SYDVKM. The CDR3 has 14 residues. Germline trimming cut 6 bases from V and 3 bases from J; bases unmatched to any gene: 8. The DNA for the CDR3 is TGTGCCAGCAGCCTGACCGGGACAGACTACGAGCAGTACTTC. Translated: CASSLTGTDYEQYF.

The rearrangement uses TRBV19 and TRBJ2-2, with TRBD2 matching 10 bases. CDR3 size: 18 residues. In germline, CDR1 is LNHDA, CDR2 SQIVND (reference sequence). Trimming removed 3 bases from V and 0 bases from J; junction bases left unmatched: 7. The CDR3 protein is CASSMRLAGDANTGELFF. The CDR3 region has the DNA TGTGCCAGTAGTATGCGTCTAGCGGGAGACGCGAACACCGGGGAGCTGTTTTTT.

V is TRBV7-8 and J is TRBJ2-6; 10 bases are shared with TRBD1. Per germline, CDR1 SGHVS and CDR2 FQNEAQ. This CDR3 is built from 16 residues. Trimming removed 6 bases from V and 10 bases from J; junction bases left unmatched: 12. CDR3 amino acids: CASRPTGTGVDNVLTF. DNA for the CDR3: TGTGCCAGCAGACCCACCGGGACAGGGGTAGATAACGTCCTGACTTTC.

CDR3 in DNA: TGTGCCAGCAGTCCCGGACTGGGGAACACTGAAGCTTTCTTT. Protein product: CASSPGLGNTEAFF. This chain joins TRBV27 and TRBJ1-1; D gene unclear. This CDR3 is built from 14 residues. V was clipped by 5 bases and J by 1 base, with 11 bases between them. The germline CDR1 and CDR2 sequences are MNHEY and SMNVEV (reference sequence).

This clone appeared a single time. The genes are TRBV6-6 and TRBJ2-2; D is unresolved. CDR1 is MNHNY, CDR2 SVGAGI, per germline (reference sequence). The CDR3 runs to 13 residues. V was cut by 2 bases and J by 6 bases, with 7 bases left in between. The CDR3 region is CASSYDISGELFF. DNA of the CDR3: TGTGCCAGCAGTTACGACATTTCCGGGGAGCTGTTTTTT.

The rearrangement links TRBV5-4 to TRBJ2-2; 10 bases line up with TRBD1. The junction had 4 bases not matched to a gene; V was cut back by 4 bases and J by 7 bases. The CDR3 has 14 amino acids. Germline V lookup: CDR1 SGHNT, CDR2 YYREEE (reference sequence). CDR3 residues: CASSMGQGFGELFF. The CDR3 coding sequence is TGTGCCAGCAGCATGGGACAGGGGTTCGGGGAGCTGTTTTTT.

The V call is TRBV5-5, the J call TRBJ2-4, with 7 bases fitting TRBD1. The V segment lost 4 bases and the J segment 14 bases; nucleotides outside the gene matches: 12. The CDR3 sequence is 13 residues long. CDR1 SGHKS and CDR2 YYEKEE come from the germline V gene (reference sequence). The CDR3 sequence is CASSTSVRGIEYF. CDR3 nucleotides: TGTGCCAGCAGCACCAGCGTCAGGGGGATTGAGTACTTC.

This chain uses TRBV21-1 with TRBJ1-1. TRBV21-1 is labeled a pseudogene. CDR3 size: 11 residues. The CDR3 loop reads CASSNFYMAFF. The CDR3 region has the DNA TGTGCCAGCAGCAATTTTTATATGGCTTTCTTT.